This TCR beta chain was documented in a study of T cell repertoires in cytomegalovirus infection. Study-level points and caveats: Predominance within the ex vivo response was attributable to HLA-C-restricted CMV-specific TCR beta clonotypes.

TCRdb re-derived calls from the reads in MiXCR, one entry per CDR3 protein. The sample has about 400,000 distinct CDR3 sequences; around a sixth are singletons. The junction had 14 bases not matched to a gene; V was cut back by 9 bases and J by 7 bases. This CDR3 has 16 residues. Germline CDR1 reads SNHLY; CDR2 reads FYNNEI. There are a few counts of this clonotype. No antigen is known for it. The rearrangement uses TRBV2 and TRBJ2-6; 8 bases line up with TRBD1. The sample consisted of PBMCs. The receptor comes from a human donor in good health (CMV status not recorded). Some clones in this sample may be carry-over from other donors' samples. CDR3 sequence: CASNRDRHLRANVLTF. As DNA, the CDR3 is TGTGCCAGTAACCGGGACAGGCATCTCCGTGCCAACGTCCTGACTTTC.